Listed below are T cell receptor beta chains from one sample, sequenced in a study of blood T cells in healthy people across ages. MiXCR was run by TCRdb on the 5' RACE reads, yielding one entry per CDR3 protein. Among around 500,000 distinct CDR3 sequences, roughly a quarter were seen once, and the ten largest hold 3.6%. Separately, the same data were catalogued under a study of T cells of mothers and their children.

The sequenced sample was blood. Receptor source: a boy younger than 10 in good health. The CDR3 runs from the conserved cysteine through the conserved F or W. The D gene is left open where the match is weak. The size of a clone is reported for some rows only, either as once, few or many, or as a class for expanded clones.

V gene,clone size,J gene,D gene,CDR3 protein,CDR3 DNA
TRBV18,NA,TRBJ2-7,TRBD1,CASSPEDRGVQYF,TGTGCCAGCTCACCAGAGGACAGGGGTGTTCAGTACTTC
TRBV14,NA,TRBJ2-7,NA,CASSRASTYEQYF,TGTGCCAGCAGCCGAGCAAGCACCTACGAGCAGTACTTC
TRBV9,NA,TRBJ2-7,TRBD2,CASSVGAGAGLYEQYF,TGTGCCAGCAGCGTAGGAGCGGGAGCGGGTCTCTACGAGCAGTACTTC
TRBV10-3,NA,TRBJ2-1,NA,CAISVLGQGEYNEQFF,TGTGCCATCAGTGTGCTCGGGCAGGGAGAGTACAATGAGCAGTTCTTC
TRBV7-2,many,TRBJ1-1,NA,CASSYHTNTEAFF,TGTGCCAGCAGCTACCATACGAACACTGAAGCTTTCTTT
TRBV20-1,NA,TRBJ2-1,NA,CSASRGLNNEQFF,TGCAGTGCTAGCCGAGGTCTAAACAATGAGCAGTTCTTC
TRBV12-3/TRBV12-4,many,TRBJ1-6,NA,CASSRGRTNNSPLHF,TGTGCCAGCAGTCGAGGACGGACGAATAATTCACCCCTCCACTTT
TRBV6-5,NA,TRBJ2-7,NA,CASSRGTDTDEQYF,TGTGCCAGCAGCCGGGGGACGGACACGGACGAGCAGTACTTC
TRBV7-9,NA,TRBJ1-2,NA,CASSPPRAGMFLNYGYTF,TGTGCCAGCAGCCCCCCGCGTGCAGGGATGTTCCTTAACTATGGCTACACCTTC
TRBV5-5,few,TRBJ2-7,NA,CASSPGPSVHEQYF,TGTGCCAGCAGTCCGGGACCCTCCGTACACGAGCAGTACTTC
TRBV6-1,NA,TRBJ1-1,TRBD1,CASSGRRGRRSNTEAFF,TGTGCCAGCAGTGGCCGGAGGGGGCGTCGCTCGAACACTGAAGCTTTCTTT
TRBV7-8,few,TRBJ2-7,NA,CASSPWTRGGNCEQYF,TGTGCCAGCAGCCCCTGGACCCGCGGAGGAAACTGCGAGCAGTACTTC
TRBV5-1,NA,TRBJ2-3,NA,CASSLGGSGDTQYF,TGCGCCAGCAGCTTGGGTGGGAGTGGAGATACGCAGTATTTT
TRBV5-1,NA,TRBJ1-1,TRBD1,CASSLGQGGITEAFF,TGCGCCAGCAGCTTGGGACAGGGAGGTATAACTGAAGCTTTCTTT
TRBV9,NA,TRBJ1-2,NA,CASSGPLTGTYGYTF,TGTGCCAGCAGCGGACCTTTGACGGGAACTTATGGCTACACCTTC
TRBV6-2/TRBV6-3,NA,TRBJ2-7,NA,CASEGGSSYEQYF,TGTGCCAGCGAGGGGGGTAGCTCCTACGAGCAGTACTTC
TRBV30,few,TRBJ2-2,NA,CAWSVWVAGELFF,TGTGCCTGGAGTGTCTGGGTTGCCGGGGAGCTGTTTTTT
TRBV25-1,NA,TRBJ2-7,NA,CASGEAYEQYF,TGTGCCAGCGGAGAGGCCTACGAGCAGTACTTC
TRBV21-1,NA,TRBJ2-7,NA,CASPGGRAYEQYF,TGTGCCAGCCCCGGGGGCAGGGCCTACGAGCAGTACTTC
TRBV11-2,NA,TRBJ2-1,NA,CASSLDQPKQFF,TGTGCCAGCAGCTTAGACCAGCCCAAACAGTTCTTC
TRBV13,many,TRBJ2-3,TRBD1,CASSPDRRTDTQYF,TGTGCCAGCTCACCGGACAGGAGAACAGATACGCAGTATTTT
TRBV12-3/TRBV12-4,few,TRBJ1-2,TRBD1,CASSPDRAYGYTF,TGTGCCAGCAGCCCCGACAGGGCCTATGGCTACACCTTC
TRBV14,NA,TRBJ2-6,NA,CATGSGSGANVLTF,TGTGCCACCGGGAGCGGTTCTGGGGCCAACGTCCTGACTTTC